This T cell receptor beta chain was sequenced for a study of early T cells in non-severe SARS-CoV-2 infection. Overall study context: Sequenced bulk RNA came from whole blood that was unsorted, and chains were unpaired. Notes on the study in general: The study's VDJdb matching favored anti-spike CD8 responses and missed private and CD4 specificities.

This clonotype was detected only a few times. Its antigen is not known. Unique molecular identifiers (one per individual cDNA molecule) were attached. Each CDR3 protein gets one entry after TCRdb re-called the 5' RACE reads with MiXCR. The sample lists 65,000 to 85,000 distinct CDR3 sequences, 10% occurring once. CDR1 is SGHKS, CDR2 YYEKEE, per germline (reference sequence). CDR3 length equals 16 residues. V lost 2 bases to trimming and J lost 4 bases, with 15 bases between them. This clonotype was obtained from an adult who was a healthcare worker with PCR-confirmed SARS-CoV-2 infection or an uninfected control (not recorded which). This chain uses TRBV5-5 with TRBJ2-2; D remains ambiguous. Sequences were derived from whole blood, sampled at baseline. The CDR3 sequence: CASSFEAAVSTGELFF. The CDR3 DNA is TGTGCCAGCAGCTTCGAGGCGGCTGTAAGCACCGGGGAGCTGTTTTTT.